This note documents a single T cell receptor (beta chain) sequence. The specificity of this receptor is unknown. Base qualities were left out, and no much larger clone turns up one base away. All of the isolated RNA was reverse transcribed with the High Capacity cDNA Reverse Transcription Kit, so expressed TCRB transcripts were sequenced. Survey-depth immunoSEQ sequencing was performed on stem cell-like memory T cell samples, with an average of about 1 million total reads per sample. After sorted cells were lysed in RLT buffer, RNA was extracted with DNase-treated RNeasy Micro or Mini kits, with the choice depending on cell number. Each cell subset was processed separately to prevent cross-contamination, with patient and healthy donor samples processed together. TCRB sequences were amplified from cDNA with the immunoSEQ multiplex PCR, producing 87-bp fragments spanning the CDR3 region. Amplicons were sequenced on the Illumina HiSeq platform. The source study handled its data this way. Synthetic template baselines were used to correct PCR bias computationally, reads within Hamming distance 2 were collapsed, and singletons that could not be merged were discarded. Reads were aligned against IMGT to assign V, D and J genes, CDR3 length and insertions or deletions at six rearrangement sites. Within each subset, clonotype counts were normalized to sorted cell number, after which true diversity and Gini coefficients were computed with the tcR R package. The overlap coefficient, calculated on TCRB nucleotide sequences, was used to quantify repertoire sharing. What TCRdb holds here is the immuneACCESS table cut down to in-frame rearrangements. Part of the clones is not present; checked against another copy, under half of the missing clones reflect an unresolved V gene, and the others are unexplained. The V and J calls and clone size were taken over from that table, and D and trimming were inferred from the DNA. The sample table records over 65,000 clones; around a third of these occur just once. Approximately 0.46% of the sample is in the top ten clones.

This entry belongs to a study of beta chain features in type 1 diabetes (dated by TCRdb to 2017 to 2018). Regarding the study in general: No differences in mean age, gender distribution, total cell number or subset yield were found between patients and healthy donors. A total of about 110,000,000 sorted cells were examined across all samples, and a strong correlation was observed between cell number per subset and RNA yield. In the study, recently diagnosed type 1 diabetes patients and matched healthy donors were compared on the TCRB repertoires of their sorted circulating CD4+ T cell subsets. Regulatory and stem cell-like memory subsets were obtained from only 8 patients and roughly 8 healthy donors, while naive and central memory subsets were obtained from all 30 or so donors.

Each donor gave one peripheral blood draw, approximately 120 mL on average, collected into heparinised tubes. A BD FACSAria II was used to sort naive, central memory, regulatory and stem cell-like memory CD4+ T cells with a panel that included CD45RO, CCR7, CD25, CD127, CD95 and CD27. A purity above 98% was achieved for all sorted populations. PBMCs were separated immediately by Lymphoprep density gradient centrifugation and were stained directly, without being cultured. To minimize batch effects, samples were stained and sorted in pairs, one healthy donor with one patient per experiment. Results the study describes overall, beyond this receptor: Because the HLA sub-analyses included only small numbers of individuals, any influence of HLA type on TCRB rearrangement was left unresolved. Naive, central memory and regulatory TCRB repertoires appeared more similar among patients than among healthy donors. Type 1 diabetes patients showed a moderate but significant shortening of TCRB CDR3 length in all four CD4+ subsets. Because cDNA was sequenced instead of genomic DNA, highly expressing activated cells could be over-represented, though the groups showed no difference in activation or CD3 levels. At VDJ recombination sites, type 1 diabetes patients had fewer insertions and more deleted nucleotides, which implies abnormalities in thymic rearrangement. Shorter templates might have been favored by PCR, but patient and control samples were amplified and corrected together, so both groups would have been affected equally by any skew.

CDR1 and CDR2 were assigned from the germline V gene (reference sequence) as SGHKS and YYEKEE. V lost 4 bases and J lost 6 bases; the stretch between them is 16 bases long. From the cysteine up to the phenylalanine, the CDR3 has a length of 14 residues. Only CDR3 DNA is held: 42 bases, read in frame from base 1. This receptor was identified in a woman between 18 and 29 years old in good health. Sequenced input: stem cell memory CD4+ T cells from blood. The sample's cell subset or site label, decoded: stem cell-like memory CD4+ T cells. The chain employs TRBV5-5 and TRBJ1-2; the D gene remains uncertain. The CDR3 region reads CASSILMGRHGYTF. The nucleotide sequence is TGTGCCAGCAGCATCCTGATGGGCCGACATGGCTACACCTTC. The CDR3 plus the reference TRBV5-5 and TRBJ1-2 genes for the other parts give the full variable domain: DAGVTQSPTHLIKTRGQQVTLRCSPISGHKSVSWYQQVLGQGPQFIFQYYEKEERGRGNFPDRFSARQFPNYSSELNVNALLLGDSALYLCASSILMGRHGYTFGSGTRLTVV.